The TCR beta chain described here comes from a study of T cells expressing NK-cell markers. Study-wide findings and caveats: Dominance of the CD3+CD56-NKG2C+ fraction by these clonotypes also held in a few donors. In a group of several donors, dominant NKG2C+ clonotypes represented roughly 1.0-7.5% of CD8+ T cells. It is unclear if expanded NKG2C-expressing clones target HCMV antigens.

Researchers built TCR beta cDNA using 5'RACE template switching with UMIs. TCRdb reprocessed the 5' RACE reads and keeps a single row for each CDR3 protein, giving no DNA. The sample totals approximately 380,000 distinct CDR3 sequences. About this clonotype: What it binds is unknown.

CDR1 is SNHLY, CDR2 FYNNEI, per germline. This CDR3 has 12 residues. This receptor was obtained from a man aged 18-69 years in good health. J is TRBJ2-3 and V is TRBV2; TCRdb's D call of TRBD2 is untestable without DNA. The sequenced material came from blood T cells: a sorted CD56 or NKG2C T cell subset, CD4+ or CD8+ T cells, or bulk PBMC T cells (not recorded which). CDR3 region: CASRRGSDTQYF.